The TCR beta chain under discussion was sequenced for a study of identical twins. Study outcomes and limitations: Abundant beta clonotypes from cord blood had fewer insertions, unlike memory repertoires, which showed none.

TCRdb reprocessed the 5' RACE reads via MiXCR and lists one record per CDR3 protein. This sample has approximately 600,000 distinct CDR3 sequences; about 7.1% occur once, and the top ten carry about 1.5%. Each donor (without exception) was a healthy Caucasian. There are a few counts of this clonotype. Its antigen is as yet unknown. These data are also associated with another study on yellow fever vaccine responses in identical twins.

The clonotype was recovered from a woman younger than 30 in good health. Material: PBMCs.

Here the CDR3 DNA reads TGCGCCAGCAGCGCCTCCCTAGCGGGAGGCTACGAGCAGTACTTC. Its translation is CASSASLAGGYEQYF. The genes are TRBV5-1 and TRBJ2-7; 11 bases match TRBD2. This CDR3 is built from 15 residues. Germline V lookup: CDR1 SGHRS, CDR2 YFSETQ. Losses at the gene ends were 4 bases for V and 3 bases for J; bases not matched to a gene: 6. Supplemented by reference TRBV5-1 and TRBJ2-7, the full variable domain reads KAGVTQTPRYLIKTRGQQVTLSCSPISGHRSVSWYQQTPGQGLQFLFEYFSETQRNKGNFPGRFSGRQFSNSRSEMNVSTLELGDSALYLCASSASLAGGYEQYFGPGTRLTVT.